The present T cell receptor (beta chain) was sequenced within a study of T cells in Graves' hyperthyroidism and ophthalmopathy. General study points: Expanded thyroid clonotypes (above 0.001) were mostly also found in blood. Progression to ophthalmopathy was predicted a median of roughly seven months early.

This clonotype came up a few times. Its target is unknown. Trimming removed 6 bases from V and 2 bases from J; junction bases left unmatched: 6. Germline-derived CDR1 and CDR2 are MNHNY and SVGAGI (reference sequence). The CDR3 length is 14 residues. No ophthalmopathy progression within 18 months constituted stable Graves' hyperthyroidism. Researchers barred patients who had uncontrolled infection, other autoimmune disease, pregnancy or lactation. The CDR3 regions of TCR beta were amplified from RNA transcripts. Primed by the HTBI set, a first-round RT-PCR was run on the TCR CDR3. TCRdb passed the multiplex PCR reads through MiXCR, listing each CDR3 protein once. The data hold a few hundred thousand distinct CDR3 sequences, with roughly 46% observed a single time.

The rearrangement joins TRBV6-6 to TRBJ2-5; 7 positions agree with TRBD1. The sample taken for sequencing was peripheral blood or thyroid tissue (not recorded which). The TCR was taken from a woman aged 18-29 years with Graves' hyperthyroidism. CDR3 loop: CASSRDSAQETQYF. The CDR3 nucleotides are TGTGCCAGCAGCCGGGACAGTGCACAAGAGACCCAGTACTTC.